The 15 T cell receptor beta chains below all came from one sample that was sequenced in a study of shared clonotypes between healthy human individuals. Profiled with immunoSEQ multiplex PCR; TCRdb holds only in-frame clones, not every one. The sample contains approximately 980,000 clones, over 60% of which appear only once. Source material: memory CD4+ T cells sorted from blood. Subset given: CD45RA-negative fraction. These receptors came from a man aged 18 to 30 in good health.

This clone was seen just once. V gene TRBV5-5 combines with J gene TRBJ2-5; D call uncertain. The J call could be wrong; TRBJ2-7 is a better fit for the DNA end. Germline-derived CDR1 and CDR2 are SGHKS and YYEKEE (reference sequence). The CDR3 runs 13 residues. The CDR3 loop reads CASSFSGVSEQYF. The CDR3 DNA is TGTGCCAGCAGCTTTTCAGGAGTCAGCGAGCAGTACTTC.

This clone appeared once. The chain links TRBV7-6 to TRBJ2-5; no definite D call. The CDR3 is made up of 11 amino acids. Germline V CDR1 and CDR2: SGHVS, FNYEAQ. The V end was cut by 5 bases, the J end by 8 bases, with 9 bases between. Here the CDR3 reads CASSPADTQYF. CDR3 coding DNA: TGTGCCAGCAGCCCCGCCGACACCCAGTACTTC.

This chain connects TRBV11-3 to TRBJ1-1, with TRBD1 matching over 10 bases. J lost 0 bases, V lost 4 bases, and 14 bases had no gene match. Germline V gene sequence: CDR1 SGHNT, CDR2 YENEEA. The CDR3 covers 19 residues. The CDR3 DNA follows: TGTGCCAGCAGCTCCCGACAGGGGGCTCCACTTAACATGAACACTGAAGCTTTCTTT. It codes for CASSSRQGAPLNMNTEAFF.

V usage is TRBV27 and J usage is TRBJ1-1; D might be TRBD1 (5 bases). V lost 2 bases, J lost 1 base, and 17 bases lay in between. Germline-derived CDR1 and CDR2 are MNHEY and SMNVEV (reference sequence). The CDR3 contains 17 residues. The CDR3 is CASSLIGGRRENTEAFF. DNA of the CDR3: TGTGCCAGCAGTTTAATTGGGGGGAGGAGGGAGAACACTGAAGCTTTCTTT.

The rearrangement joins TRBV5-8 to TRBJ1-4, with no clear D. The ends were cut back, 3 bases at V and 8 bases at J, with 14 bases in the middle. The germline gives CDR1 SGHTS, CDR2 YDEGEE. This CDR3 contains 14 residues. DNA of the CDR3: TGTGCCAGCAGCTCCGGGTCGGGTTTGGAAAAACTGTTTTTT. Translating gives CASSSGSGLEKLFF.

The genes are TRBV18 and TRBJ2-3, with 7 nucleotides matching TRBD2. The CDR3 length is 14 residues. V was pared by 4 bases and J by 5 bases, with 6 bases of the junction left unmatched. The germline gives CDR1 KGHSH, CDR2 LQKENI. CDR3 sequence reads: CASSRGREGDTQYF. Written as DNA, the CDR3 is TGTGCCAGCTCACGCGGGAGAGAGGGAGATACGCAGTATTTT.

The genes are TRBV4-1 and TRBJ2-7; D is perhaps TRBD1 (6 bases). V lost 3 bases, J lost 0 bases, and 15 bases lay in between. This CDR3 is built from 16 residues. Germline CDR1 and CDR2: MGHRA and YSYEKL. As DNA, the CDR3 is TGCGCCAGCAGCCAGGATTTTGACAGGCCCTCCTACGAGCAGTACTTC. It translates to CASSQDFDRPSYEQYF.

The rearrangement joins TRBV4-1 to TRBJ1-5; D not resolved. Germline-derived CDR1 and CDR2 are MGHRA and YSYEKL. This CDR3 region has 16 residues. Trimming took off 0 bases at V and 0 bases at J, with 9 bases between the two ends. The CDR3 DNA follows: TGCGCCAGCAGCCAAGAAGGAGGGTATAGCAATCAGCCCCAGCATTTT. It translates to CASSQEGGYSNQPQHF.

The genes are TRBV7-9 and TRBJ2-3, with D hard to call. V was shortened by 3 bases and J by 4 bases, with 11 bases between the two germline ends. The CDR3 is made up of 14 amino acids. Per germline, CDR1 SEHNR and CDR2 FQNEAQ (reference sequence). The CDR3 loop is CASSLASHADTQYF. CDR3 DNA: TGTGCCAGCAGCTTGGCAAGCCACGCAGATACGCAGTATTTT.

The chain recombines TRBV27 with TRBJ2-7; maybe TRBD1 (6 bases). V gave up 4 bases and J gave up 6 bases, with 13 bases separating them. Germline lookup yields CDR1 MNHEY and CDR2 SMNVEV (reference sequence). The CDR3 runs 13 residues. The CDR3 bases are TGTGCCAGCAGTTCCCTCAGGGGTGGCGAGCAGTACTTC. Its protein product is CASSSLRGGEQYF.

J is TRBJ2-7 and V is TRBV10-3, with 9 bases lining up with TRBD1. Trimming cost V 0 bases and J 7 bases; bases outside gene matches: 10. Germline assignment: CDR1 ENHRY and CDR2 SYGVKD. The CDR3 loop spans 16 amino acids. The CDR3 loop is CAISESTLRQGGEQYF. The CDR3 bases are TGTGCCATCAGTGAGTCGACCCTTAGACAGGGGGGAGAGCAGTACTTC.

This rearrangement joins TRBV19 to TRBJ2-7; a possible D gene is TRBD1 (5 bases). CDR1 is LNHDA and CDR2 is SQIVND in the germline V gene (reference sequence). The CDR3 runs 15 residues. V was shortened by 5 bases and J by 2 bases, with 16 bases between the two germline ends. The CDR3 protein is CASSLKGLGPYEQYF. The CDR3 DNA is TGTGCCAGTAGTCTCAAGGGGCTTGGCCCCTACGAGCAGTACTTC.

The CDR3 is CASSGSGLAGGEDYNEQFF. In nucleotides, the CDR3 is TGTGCCAGCAGTGGGTCGGGACTAGCGGGAGGGGAGGACTACAATGAGCAGTTCTTC. This chain connects TRBV2 to TRBJ2-1; 16 bases align to TRBD2. With 4 bases clipped from V and 3 bases from J, the junction kept 9 bases outside the gene matches. Germline values: CDR1 SNHLY, CDR2 FYNNEI. CDR3 length equals 19 residues.

The chain joins TRBV5-1 to TRBJ2-7; 7 nucleotides align to TRBD2. V lost 1 base to trimming and J lost 4 bases; unmatched junction nucleotides: 8. Per germline, CDR1 SGHRS and CDR2 YFSETQ. The CDR3 sequence is 15 residues long. CDR3 DNA: TGCGCCAGCAGCTTGTCTGTGGGAGGGCCGTACGAGCAGTACTTC. As protein: CASSLSVGGPYEQYF.

On this clone itself: Mismatch with germline at one junction end may stem from a read error. DNA for the CDR3: TGCAGTGCTAGAGGTGACAGGTCGTGCTATTTC. It translates to CSARGDRSCYF. The chain employs TRBV20-1 and TRBJ2-4, with a possible D match to TRBD1 (6 bases). Germline CDR1 reads DFQATT; CDR2 reads SNEGSKA (reference sequence). This CDR3 is built from 11 residues.